This TCR beta chain was captured in a study of long-term antiretroviral therapy in people with HIV. Study-wide background: Collection dates of the earliest samples fall about a decade before the 2015 immediate-ART recommendation.

General study points: Clones that had undergone expansion before ART dominated the repertoire at all time points.

The assay, immunoSEQ v3.0, was run at survey level. Measured with immunoSEQ multiplex PCR; TCRdb has only the in-frame clones, and not every one. The sample lists over 25,000 clones; around 84% were seen once. As for this clone: As yet, its antigen is unknown.

The CDR3 has 14 amino acids. V dropped 6 bases and J dropped 1 base, with 12 bases sitting between them. Germline loops: CDR1 MNHNS, CDR2 SASEGT. The specimen comprised unsorted PBMCs, sampled 0.8 years after starting antiretroviral therapy. This sequence joins TRBV6-1 and TRBJ2-5, with D possibly TRBD2 on 6 matching bases. This clonotype was obtained from a woman in her 30s with HIV. In DNA form, the CDR3 reads TGTGCCAGCAGGGAGACTAGGAGCCAAGAGACCCAGTACTTC. It codes for CASRETRSQETQYF.